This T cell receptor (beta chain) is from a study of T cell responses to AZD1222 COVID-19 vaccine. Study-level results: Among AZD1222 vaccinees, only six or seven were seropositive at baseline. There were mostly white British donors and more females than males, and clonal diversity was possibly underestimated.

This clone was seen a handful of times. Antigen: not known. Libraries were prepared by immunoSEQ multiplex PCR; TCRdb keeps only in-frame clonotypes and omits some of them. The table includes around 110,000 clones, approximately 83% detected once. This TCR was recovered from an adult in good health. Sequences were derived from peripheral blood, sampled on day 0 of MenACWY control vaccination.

CDR3 coding DNA: TGTGCCAGTACCGGTCTTGGGGCTTACACCGGGGAGCTGTTTTTT. Encoded protein: CASTGLGAYTGELFF. The chain employs TRBV19 and TRBJ2-2; D is possibly TRBD1 (5 bases). The CDR3 has 15 residues. V lost 7 bases to trimming and J lost 3 bases, with 15 bases between them. From germline, CDR1 is LNHDA and CDR2 SQIVND (reference sequence).